The clone carrying this TCR beta chain was counted many times. The data were taken from a study of early T cells in non-severe SARS-CoV-2 infection. At the level of the study: Sequencing used unsorted whole-blood bulk RNA, so chains lack pairing.

Individually, cDNA molecules had unique molecular identifiers attached to them. TCRdb re-called the 5' RACE reads with MiXCR, one entry per CDR3 protein. This sample yields 25,000 to 30,000 distinct CDR3 sequences, of which about 4% are seen a single time; 10% to 12% belongs to the top ten. Source material: whole blood. This clonotype was obtained from an adult who was a healthcare worker with PCR-confirmed SARS-CoV-2 infection or an uninfected control (not recorded which).

In DNA form, the CDR3 reads TGCAGCGTCACTTACCACGGGACACGAGACAATGAGCAGTTCTTC. This sequence encodes CSVTYHGTRDNEQFF. This chain links TRBV29-1 with TRBJ2-1; tentatively, D is TRBD1 (6 bases). CDR3 size: 15 residues. CDR1 and CDR2 from the germline V gene are SQVTM and ANQGSEA. V was clipped by 6 bases and J by 5 bases, with 20 bases between them.